The 20 T cell receptor beta chains below all came from one sample that was sequenced in a study of PD-1 and CTLA-4 blockade in melanoma. The method was immunoSEQ multiplex PCR; TCRdb's version includes in-frame clones alone and lacks a portion of them. The sample holds around 11,000 clones; 82% are singletons and the top ten take 25% to 35%. This material consisted of CD8+ T cells from peripheral blood, taken from a patient given anti-PD-1 treatment. These receptors all stem from a human donor with melanoma.

The rearrangement uses TRBV30 and TRBJ2-7; either TRBD1 or TRBD2 may supply D (5 bases each). CDR1 and CDR2 (germline): GTSNPN, SVGIG (reference sequence). The CDR3 is made up of 11 amino acids. V lost 7 bases and J lost 2, with 9 bases in between. The chain's CDR3 is CASMGPYEQYF. In DNA form, the CDR3 reads TGTGCCTCAATGGGACCCTACGAGCAGTACTTC.

This chain joins TRBV7-6 and TRBJ1-3, with D unclear. Germline loops: CDR1 SGHVS, CDR2 FNYEAQ. The V gene lost 0 bases and the J gene lost 4 bases, with 10 bases spanning the gap. CDR3 length: 15 residues. CDR3 amino acids: CASSLAISSGNTIYF. CDR3 DNA: TGTGCCAGCAGCTTAGCGATCAGTTCCGGAAACACCATATATTTT.

This rearrangement joins TRBV24-1 to TRBJ2-5, with a tentative D call TRBD1 (5 bases). The germline V and J ends were trimmed by 9 bases and 5 bases, with 12 bases remaining between them. Germline values: CDR1 KGHDR, CDR2 SFDVKD. The CDR3 runs 12 residues. The CDR3 bases are TGTGCCACCTCGATGGGGCGGGAGACCCAGTACTTC. Protein sequence: CATSMGRETQYF.

The CDR3 spells CASSLVQGSQPQHF. In DNA, the CDR3 is TGTGCCAGCAGCTTGGTGCAGGGAAGTCAGCCCCAGCATTTT. This chain links TRBV5-5 with TRBJ1-5, with a possible D match to TRBD1 (5 bases). Germline assignment: CDR1 SGHKS and CDR2 YYEKEE (reference sequence). The CDR3 covers 14 residues. With 0 bases removed from V and 6 bases from J, the gap between germline ends came to 10 bases.

The genes are TRBV11-3 and TRBJ2-1, with 8 bases fitting TRBD2. CDR1 and CDR2 (germline): SGHNT, YENEEA. Trimming cost V 1 base and J 2 bases; bases outside gene matches: 4. CDR3 length: 16 amino acids. The CDR3 DNA sequence: TGTGCCAGCAGCTTAGGGGCTAGCGGGCCCTACAATGAGCAGTTCTTC. Residues: CASSLGASGPYNEQFF.

V and J are TRBV29-1 and TRBJ2-2; TRBD2 agrees at 8 bases. This CDR3 spans 13 amino acids. J lost 5 bases, V lost 4 bases, and 3 bases had no gene match. Germline loops: CDR1 SQVTM, CDR2 ANQGSEA. The DNA of the CDR3 is TGCAGCGTTGTTGGCGGGAGGACCGGGGAGCTGTTTTTT. This gives the protein CSVVGGRTGELFF.

This rearrangement joins TRBV7-9 to TRBJ2-5; D call uncertain. The CDR3 is 14 amino acids. CDR1 SEHNR and CDR2 FQNEAQ come from the germline V gene (reference sequence). V lost 1 base, J lost 2 bases, and 8 bases lay in between. The CDR3 sequence: CASSLGLGQETQYF. The CDR3 DNA reads TGTGCCAGCAGCTTAGGGCTAGGGCAAGAGACCCAGTACTTC. Full variable domain (remainder filled in from reference TRBV7-9 and TRBJ2-5): DTGVSQNPRHKITKRGQNVTFRCDPISEHNRLYWYRQTLGQGPEFLTYFQNEAQLEKSRLLSDRFSAERPKGSFSTLEIQRTEQGDSAMYLCASSLGLGQETQYFGPGTRLLVL.

The chain links TRBV11-2 to TRBJ2-2; no reliable D call. V lost 5 bases and J lost 5, with 9 bases in between. The CDR3 spans 13 residues. In germline, CDR1 is SGHAT, CDR2 FQNNGV. CDR3 sequence: CASSLVGTGELFF. The CDR3, as DNA: TGTGCCAGCAGCCTCGTTGGTACCGGGGAGCTGTTTTTT.

This clone was counted only a few times. V gene TRBV2 combines with J gene TRBJ1-5; D is uncertain. V lost 2 bases and J 0 bases, leaving 11 bases between the germline ends. Germline V gene data show CDR1 as SNHLY and CDR2 as FYNNEI. This CDR3 comprises 16 residues. CDR3 region: CASSEYGVYSNQPQHF. The CDR3 region has the DNA TGTGCCAGCAGTGAATACGGCGTCTATAGCAATCAGCCCCAGCATTTT.

This rearrangement joins TRBV4-1 to TRBJ1-4, with D possibly matching TRBD1 (5 bases). The CDR3 runs to 15 residues. The germline V gene encodes CDR1 MGHRA and CDR2 YSYEKL. V lost 6 bases to trimming and J lost 4 bases, with 15 bases between them. The CDR3 loop reads CASRIGTALNEKLFF. The CDR3 nucleotides are TGCGCCAGCAGGATAGGGACGGCTCTTAATGAAAAACTGTTTTTT.

This chain joins TRBV14 and TRBJ2-1, with D perhaps matching TRBD1 (5 bases). Trimming pared 1 base from V and 7 bases from J, leaving 5 bases between. The CDR3 runs 12 residues. Germline V gene lookup returns CDR1 SGHDN and CDR2 FVKESK. This chain's CDR3 is CASSQAGNEQFF. The CDR3 DNA reads as TGTGCCAGCAGCCAAGCAGGGAATGAGCAGTTCTTC.

The chain is built from TRBV11-3 and TRBJ2-1, with D unresolved. This CDR3 contains 13 residues. The germline CDR1 and CDR2 sequences are SGHNT and YENEEA. Between the trimmed V and J ends, which lost 1 base and 3 bases, there was a span of 4 bases. CDR3 amino acids: CASSLVRYNEQFF. In nucleotides, the CDR3 is TGTGCCAGCAGCTTAGTCCGCTACAATGAGCAGTTCTTC.

The chain combines TRBV5-4 with TRBJ1-2; the D is unclear. V was shortened by 0 bases and J by 5 bases, with 11 bases between the two germline ends. The CDR3 spans 14 residues. CDR1 and CDR2 from the germline V gene are SGHNT and YYREEE (reference sequence). The CDR3 reads CASSLEGSGYGYTF. The CDR3 nucleotides read TGTGCCAGCAGCTTGGAGGGCTCGGGTTATGGCTACACCTTC.

This clone has just one count. The chain uses TRBV5-6 and TRBJ1-2, with TRBD1 matching 8 bases. V shed 0 bases and J 3 bases; nucleotides not matched to a gene: 10. Germline CDR1 and CDR2: SGHDT and YYEEEE. The CDR3 extends over 17 amino acids. CDR3 sequence reads: CASSLETGDNPYYGYTF. The CDR3 nucleotides are TGTGCCAGCAGCTTGGAGACAGGGGATAACCCTTACTATGGCTACACCTTC. Full variable domain (missing parts from reference TRBV5-6 and TRBJ1-2): DAGVTQSPTHLIKTRGQQVTLRCSPKSGHDTVSWYQQALGQGPQFIFQYYEEEERQRGNFPDRFSGHQFPNYSSELNVNALLLGDSALYLCASSLETGDNPYYGYTFGSGTRLTVV.

The rearrangement joins TRBV6-2 or TRBV6-3 to TRBJ2-1; D not certain. This CDR3 region has 15 residues. Trimming removed 5 bases at V and 4 bases at J, with 15 bases between. Germline V gene sequence: CDR1 MNHEY, CDR2 SVGEGT. In nucleotides, the CDR3 is TGTGCCAGCAGTGAGATCTACAACGGGTACAATGAGCAGTTCTTC. Its protein is CASSEIYNGYNEQFF.

The J gene is TRBJ1-1, the V gene TRBV4-1; D is unresolved. The germline CDR1 and CDR2 sequences are MGHRA and YSYEKL. This CDR3 comprises 13 residues. V was pared by 1 base and J by 3 bases, with 6 bases between. CDR3 sequence: CASSQGRYTEAFF. The CDR3 coding sequence is TGCGCCAGCAGCCAAGGACGGTACACTGAAGCTTTCTTT.

V gene TRBV6-5 combines with J gene TRBJ1-1, with TRBD1 as a possible D gene (5 bases). This CDR3 spans 11 amino acids. Germline V gene sequence: CDR1 MNHEY, CDR2 SVGAGI. Trimming removed 10 bases at V and 1 base at J, with 7 bases between. Here the CDR3 reads CAIRGNTEAFF. The CDR3 DNA reads as TGTGCCATAAGGGGGAACACTGAAGCTTTCTTT.

The chain joins TRBV4-3 to TRBJ2-2; D is possibly TRBD1 (6 bases). This CDR3 is built from 17 residues. With 3 bases removed from V and 0 bases from J, the gap between germline ends came to 14 bases. Germline lookup yields CDR1 LGHNA and CDR2 YSLEER. CDR3 sequence (DNA): TGCGCCAGCAGCCAGCTCTCCGGGACACCGAACACCGGGGAGCTGTTTTTT. Translation: CASSQLSGTPNTGELFF.

The chain couples TRBV2 to TRBJ1-6, with 8 bases aligning to TRBD1. J gave up 7 bases and V 5 bases, and 16 bases lay outside the gene matches. The CDR3 is made up of 18 amino acids. The germline V gene has CDR1 SNHLY and CDR2 FYNNEI. CDR3 coding DNA: TGTGCCAGCAGTTCTCCCACGCAGGGGGCTATCGTGAATTCACCCCTCCACTTT. This translates into CASSSPTQGAIVNSPLHF.

The rearrangement links TRBV4-2 to TRBJ2-1; maybe TRBD1 (5 bases). Germline values: CDR1 LGHNA, CDR2 YNFKEQ. Deletions cut 0 bases from V and 4 bases from J, with 7 bases between. The CDR3 runs 14 residues. CDR3 protein: CASSQEPGYNEQFF. CDR3 DNA sequence: TGTGCCAGCAGCCAAGAGCCAGGGTACAATGAGCAGTTCTTC.